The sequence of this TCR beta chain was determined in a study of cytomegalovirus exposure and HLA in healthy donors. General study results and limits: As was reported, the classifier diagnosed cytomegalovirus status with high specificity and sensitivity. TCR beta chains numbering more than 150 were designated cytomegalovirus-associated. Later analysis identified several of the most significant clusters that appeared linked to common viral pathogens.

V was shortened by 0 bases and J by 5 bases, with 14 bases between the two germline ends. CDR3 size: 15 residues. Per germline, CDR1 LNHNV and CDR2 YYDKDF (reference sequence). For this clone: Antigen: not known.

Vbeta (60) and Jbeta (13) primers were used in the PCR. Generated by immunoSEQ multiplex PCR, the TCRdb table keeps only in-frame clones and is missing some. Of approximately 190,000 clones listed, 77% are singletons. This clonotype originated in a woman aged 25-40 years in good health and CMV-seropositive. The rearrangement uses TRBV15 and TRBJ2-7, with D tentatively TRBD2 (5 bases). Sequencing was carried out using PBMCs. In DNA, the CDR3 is TGTGCCACCAGCAGAGATCGAGGGTCTTCCCACGAGCAGTACTTC. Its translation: CATSRDRGSSHEQYF.